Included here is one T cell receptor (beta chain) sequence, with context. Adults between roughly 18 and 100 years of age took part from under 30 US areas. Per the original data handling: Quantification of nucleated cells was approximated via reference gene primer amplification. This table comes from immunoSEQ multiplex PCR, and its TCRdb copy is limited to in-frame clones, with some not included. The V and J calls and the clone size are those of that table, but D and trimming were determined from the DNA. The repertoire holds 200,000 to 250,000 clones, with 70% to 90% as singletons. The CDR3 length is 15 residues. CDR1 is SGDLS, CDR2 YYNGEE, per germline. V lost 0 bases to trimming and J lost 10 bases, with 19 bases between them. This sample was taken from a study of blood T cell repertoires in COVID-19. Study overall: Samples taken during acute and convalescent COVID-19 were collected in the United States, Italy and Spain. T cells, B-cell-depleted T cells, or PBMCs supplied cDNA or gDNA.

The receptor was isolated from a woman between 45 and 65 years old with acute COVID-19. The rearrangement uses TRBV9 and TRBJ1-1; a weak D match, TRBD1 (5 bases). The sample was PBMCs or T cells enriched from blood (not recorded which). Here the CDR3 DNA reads TGTGCCAGCAGCGTAGAGGGGCCACCAGACTCGGGAGCTTTCTTT. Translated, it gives CASSVEGPPDSGAFF.